Below, 9 T cell receptor beta chains from the same sample are listed, as sequenced in a study of T cell responses to AZD1222 COVID-19 vaccine. TCRdb keeps only in-frame clones here, not all; method: immunoSEQ multiplex PCR. The table records over 60,000 clones, approximately 80% of them present only once. Sequences were derived from peripheral blood, sampled 28 days after the second AZD1222 dose. Receptors were obtained from an adult who received the AZD1222 COVID-19 vaccine.

CDR3 in DNA: TGTGCCACCAGTGTATCAGGGGGGCCCCAGCATTTT. It yields the protein CATSVSGGPQHF. This chain links TRBV24-1 with TRBJ1-5; 7 nucleotides match TRBD1. CDR1 is KGHDR and CDR2 is SFDVKD in the germline V gene. CDR3 length: 12 residues. J was trimmed by 9 bases and V by 5 bases; bases with no gene match: 3.

This rearrangement joins TRBV6-6 to TRBJ1-5, with a weak D call TRBD1 (6 bases). V was pared by 5 bases and J by 7 bases, with 15 bases between. The V gene's germline CDR1 is MNHNY and CDR2 SVGAGI (reference sequence). This CDR3 is 14 amino acids long. The CDR3 DNA follows: TGTGCCAGCAGTCCGCCCCCCGGGGGCCAGCCCCAGCATTTT. This codes for CASSPPPGGQPQHF.

J is TRBJ2-1 and V is TRBV7-3; weak D call: TRBD1 (5 bases). The V gene's germline CDR1 is SGHTA and CDR2 FQGTGA. The V end lost 1 base, the J end lost 7 bases, and 11 bases lay between the germline ends. This CDR3 has 14 residues. The CDR3 coding sequence is TGTGCCAGCAGCTTAAGCGCCTCAGGGAATGAGCAGTTCTTC. Encoded protein: CASSLSASGNEQFF. The full variable domain, its missing parts supplied by reference TRBV7-3 and TRBJ2-1, is GAGVSQTPSNKVTEKGKYVELRCDPISGHTALYWYRQSLGQGPEFLIYFQGTGAADDSGLPNDRFFAVRPEGSVSTLKIQRTERGDSAVYLCASSLSASGNEQFFGPGTRLTVL.

The chain has TRBV5-6 and TRBJ2-7; 7 nucleotides match TRBD2. Germline CDR1 SGHDT, CDR2 YYEEEE. With 4 bases clipped from V and 6 bases from J, the junction kept 16 bases outside the gene matches. There are 16 residues in the CDR3. Here the CDR3 reads CASSRRVGGLISEQYF. As DNA, the CDR3 is TGTGCCAGCAGCCGCCGGGTGGGAGGGTTAATCAGCGAGCAGTACTTC.

The chain employs TRBV6-2 or TRBV6-3 and TRBJ1-6; possible D gene TRBD1, 6 bases. Trimming cost V 4 bases and J 0 bases, with 13 bases left between them. Germline CDR1 and CDR2: MNHEY and SVGEGT. This CDR3 is built from 17 residues. CDR3 sequence (DNA): TGTGCCAGCAGTTCGTGGGGGGCCGGCTCCTATAATTCACCCCTCCACTTT. Amino acid sequence: CASSSWGAGSYNSPLHF.

The genes are TRBV5-1 and TRBJ2-5; 8 bases match TRBD1. Germline CDR1 SGHRS, CDR2 YFSETQ. The J segment lost 5 bases and the V segment lost 1 base, leaving 4 bases of the junction unmatched. This CDR3 is built from 14 residues. CDR3 in DNA: TGCGCCAGCAGCTTGAGACAGGGGAGCGAGACCCAGTACTTC. Its translation: CASSLRQGSETQYF. Looking up the rest from reference TRBV5-1 and TRBJ2-5 gives the full variable domain: KAGVTQTPRYLIKTRGQQVTLSCSPISGHRSVSWYQQTPGQGLQFLFEYFSETQRNKGNFPGRFSGRQFSNSRSEMNVSTLELGDSALYLCASSLRQGSETQYFGPGTRLLVL.

The rearrangement joins TRBV7-9 to TRBJ1-4; D is ambiguous. The germline V gene has CDR1 SEHNR and CDR2 FQNEAQ (reference sequence). Trimming stripped 5 bases from V and 14 bases from J, with 15 bases between. The CDR3 is made up of 12 amino acids. The CDR3 DNA is TGTGCCAGCAGCCCCCCCCACAGCGATCTGTTTTTT. Its translation: CASSPPHSDLFF.

The chain is built from TRBV4-1 and TRBJ1-6; D remains unclear. Germline V gene sequence: CDR1 MGHRA, CDR2 YSYEKL. The CDR3 runs 17 residues. Between the trimmed V and J ends, which lost 5 bases and 10 bases, there was a span of 24 bases. For the CDR3, the DNA is TGCGCCAGCAGCTCGTTCATTAAAGAGGGAAGATGGTCACCCCTCCACTTT. Translated, it gives CASSSFIKEGRWSPLHF.

The chain uses TRBV2 and TRBJ2-2; no clear D. Between the trimmed V and J ends, which lost 4 bases and 2 bases, there was a span of 5 bases. The germline CDR1 and CDR2 sequences are SNHLY and FYNNEI. The CDR3 has 13 residues. The CDR3 nucleotides read TGTGCCAGCAGTGGAGATAACACCGGGGAGCTGTTTTTT. Translation: CASSGDNTGELFF.